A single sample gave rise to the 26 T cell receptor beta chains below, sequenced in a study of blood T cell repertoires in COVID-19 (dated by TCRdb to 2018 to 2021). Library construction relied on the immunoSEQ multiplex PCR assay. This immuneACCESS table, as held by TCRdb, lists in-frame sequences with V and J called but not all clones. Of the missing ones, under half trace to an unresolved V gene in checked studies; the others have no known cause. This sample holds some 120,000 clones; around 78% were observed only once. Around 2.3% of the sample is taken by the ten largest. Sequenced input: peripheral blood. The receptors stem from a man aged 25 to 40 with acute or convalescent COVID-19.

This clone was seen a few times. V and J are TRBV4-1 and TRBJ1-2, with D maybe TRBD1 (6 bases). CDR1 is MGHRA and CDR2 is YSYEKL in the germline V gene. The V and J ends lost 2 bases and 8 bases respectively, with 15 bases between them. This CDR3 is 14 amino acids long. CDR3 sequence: CASSQKTGPGGYTF. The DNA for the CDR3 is TGCGCCAGCAGCCAAAAGACAGGCCCAGGCGGCTACACCTTC.

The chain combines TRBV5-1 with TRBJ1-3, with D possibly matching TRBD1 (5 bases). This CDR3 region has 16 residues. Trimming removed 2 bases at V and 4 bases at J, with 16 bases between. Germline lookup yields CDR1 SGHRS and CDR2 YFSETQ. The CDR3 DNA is TGCGCCAGCAGCTTCGGACACTCGACACTGGGAAACACCATATATTTT. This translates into CASSFGHSTLGNTIYF.

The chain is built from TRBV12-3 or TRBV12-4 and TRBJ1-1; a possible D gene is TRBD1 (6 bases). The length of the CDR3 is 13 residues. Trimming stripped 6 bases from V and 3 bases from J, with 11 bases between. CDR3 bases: TGTGCCAGCAGACGCGGGGGGCACACTGAAGCTTTCTTT. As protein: CASRRGGHTEAFF.

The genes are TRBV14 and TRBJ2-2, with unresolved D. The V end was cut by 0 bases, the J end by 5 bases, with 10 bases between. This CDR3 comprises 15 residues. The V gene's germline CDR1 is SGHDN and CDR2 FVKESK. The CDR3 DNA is TGTGCCAGCAGCCAAGATCTTCGGTATACCGGGGAGCTGTTTTTT. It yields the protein CASSQDLRYTGELFF. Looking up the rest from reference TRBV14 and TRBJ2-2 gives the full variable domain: EAGVTQFPSHSVIEKGQTVTLRCDPISGHDNLYWYRRVMGKEIKFLLHFVKESKQDESGMPNNRFLAERTGGTYSTLKVQPAELEDSGVYFCASSQDLRYTGELFFGEGSRLTVL.

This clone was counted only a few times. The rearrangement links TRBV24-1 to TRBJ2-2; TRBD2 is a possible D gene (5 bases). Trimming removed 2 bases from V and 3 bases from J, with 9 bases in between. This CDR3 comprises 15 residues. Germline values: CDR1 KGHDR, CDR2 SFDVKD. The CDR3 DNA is TGTGCCACCAGTGATTCGGGAATCCACACCGGGGAGCTGTTTTTT. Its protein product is CATSDSGIHTGELFF.

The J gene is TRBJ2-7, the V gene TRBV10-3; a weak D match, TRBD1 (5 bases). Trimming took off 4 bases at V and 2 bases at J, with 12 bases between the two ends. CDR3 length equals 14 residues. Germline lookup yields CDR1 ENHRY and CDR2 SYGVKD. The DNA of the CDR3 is TGTGCCATCAGTGGGCGACAGCATACCTACGAGCAGTACTTC. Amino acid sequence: CAISGRQHTYEQYF.

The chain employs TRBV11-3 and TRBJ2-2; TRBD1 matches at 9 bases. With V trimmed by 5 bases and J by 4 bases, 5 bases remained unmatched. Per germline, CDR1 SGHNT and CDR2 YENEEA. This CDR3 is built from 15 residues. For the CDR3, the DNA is TGTGCCAGCAGCCCACGGGACAGGGCCACCGGGGAGCTGTTTTTT. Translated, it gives CASSPRDRATGELFF.

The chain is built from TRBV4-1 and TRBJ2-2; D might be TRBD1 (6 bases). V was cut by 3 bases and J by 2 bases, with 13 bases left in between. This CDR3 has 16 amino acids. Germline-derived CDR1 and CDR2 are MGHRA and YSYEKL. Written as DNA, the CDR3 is TGCGCCAGCAGCCAGGTTTGGGGACAAAACACCGGGGAGCTGTTTTTT. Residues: CASSQVWGQNTGELFF.

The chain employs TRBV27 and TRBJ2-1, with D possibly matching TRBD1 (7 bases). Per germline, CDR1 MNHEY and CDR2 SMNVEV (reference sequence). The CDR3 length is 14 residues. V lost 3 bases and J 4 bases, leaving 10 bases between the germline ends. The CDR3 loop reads CASSFAGQYNEQFF. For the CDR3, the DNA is TGTGCCAGCAGTTTCGCGGGACAGTACAATGAGCAGTTCTTC.

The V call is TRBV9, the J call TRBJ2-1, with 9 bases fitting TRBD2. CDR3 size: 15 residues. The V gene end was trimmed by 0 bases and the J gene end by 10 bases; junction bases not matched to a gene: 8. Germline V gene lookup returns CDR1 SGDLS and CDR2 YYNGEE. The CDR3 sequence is CASSVVSGGPLEQFF. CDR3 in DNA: TGTGCCAGCAGCGTAGTAAGCGGGGGGCCCCTAGAGCAGTTCTTC.

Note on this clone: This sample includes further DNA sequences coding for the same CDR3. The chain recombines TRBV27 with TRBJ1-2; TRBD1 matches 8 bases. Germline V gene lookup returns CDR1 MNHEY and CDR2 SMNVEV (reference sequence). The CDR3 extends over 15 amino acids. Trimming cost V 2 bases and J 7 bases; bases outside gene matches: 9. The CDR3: CASSLNGQGIGGYTF. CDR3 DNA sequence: TGTGCCAGCAGTTTAAACGGACAGGGAATAGGTGGCTACACCTTC.

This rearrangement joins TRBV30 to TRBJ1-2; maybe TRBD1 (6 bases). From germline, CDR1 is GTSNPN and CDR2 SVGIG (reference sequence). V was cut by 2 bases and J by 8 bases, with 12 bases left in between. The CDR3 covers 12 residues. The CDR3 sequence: CAWSSKGGGYTF. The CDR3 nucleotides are TGTGCCTGGAGTTCGAAAGGGGGAGGCTACACCTTC.

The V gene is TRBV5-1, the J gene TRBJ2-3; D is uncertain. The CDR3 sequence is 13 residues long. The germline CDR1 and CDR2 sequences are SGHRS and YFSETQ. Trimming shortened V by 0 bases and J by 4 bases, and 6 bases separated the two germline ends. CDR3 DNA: TGCGCCAGCAGCTTGGACGGGTCAGATACGCAGTATTTT. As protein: CASSLDGSDTQYF. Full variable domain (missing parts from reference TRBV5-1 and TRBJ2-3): KAGVTQTPRYLIKTRGQQVTLSCSPISGHRSVSWYQQTPGQGLQFLFEYFSETQRNKGNFPGRFSGRQFSNSRSEMNVSTLELGDSALYLCASSLDGSDTQYFGPGTRLTVL.

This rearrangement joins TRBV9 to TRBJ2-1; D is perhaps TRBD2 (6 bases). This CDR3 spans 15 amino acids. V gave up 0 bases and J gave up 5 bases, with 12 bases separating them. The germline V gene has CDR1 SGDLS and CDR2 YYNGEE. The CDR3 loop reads CASSVVGSGHNEQFF. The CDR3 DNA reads TGTGCCAGCAGCGTAGTGGGGAGCGGGCACAATGAGCAGTTCTTC.

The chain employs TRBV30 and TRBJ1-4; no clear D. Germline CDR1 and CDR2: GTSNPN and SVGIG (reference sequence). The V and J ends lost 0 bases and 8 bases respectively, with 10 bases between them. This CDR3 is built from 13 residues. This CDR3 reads CAWSVPGGEKLFF. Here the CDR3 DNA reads TGTGCCTGGAGTGTACCCGGAGGGGAAAAACTGTTTTTT.

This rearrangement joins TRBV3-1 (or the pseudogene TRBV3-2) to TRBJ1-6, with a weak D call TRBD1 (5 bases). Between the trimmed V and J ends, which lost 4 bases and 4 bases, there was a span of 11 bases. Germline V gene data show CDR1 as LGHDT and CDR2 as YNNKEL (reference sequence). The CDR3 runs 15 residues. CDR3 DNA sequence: TGTGCCAGCAGCCCCCGGACACTTTATAATTCACCCCTCCACTTT. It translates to CASSPRTLYNSPLHF.

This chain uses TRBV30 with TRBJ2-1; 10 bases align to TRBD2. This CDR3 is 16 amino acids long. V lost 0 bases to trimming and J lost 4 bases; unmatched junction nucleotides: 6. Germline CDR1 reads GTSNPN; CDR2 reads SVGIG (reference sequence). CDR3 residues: CAWSVRTSGRYNEQFF. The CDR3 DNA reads TGTGCCTGGAGTGTAAGGACTAGCGGACGATACAATGAGCAGTTCTTC.

The CDR3 DNA reads as TGTGCCAGCTCACCTTCGGTGGGAGATGAAGCTTTCTTT. Protein sequence: CASSPSVGDEAFF. The gene calls are TRBV18 and TRBJ1-1; D remains unclear. Germline CDR1 and CDR2: KGHSH and LQKENI. V lost 3 bases and J lost 7, with 12 bases in between. CDR3 length equals 13 residues.

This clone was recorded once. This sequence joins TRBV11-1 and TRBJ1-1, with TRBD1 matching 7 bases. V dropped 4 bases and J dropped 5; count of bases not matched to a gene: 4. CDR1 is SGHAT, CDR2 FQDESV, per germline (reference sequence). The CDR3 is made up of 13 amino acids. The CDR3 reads CASSYRGRTEAFF. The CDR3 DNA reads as TGTGCCAGCAGCTACAGGGGAAGGACTGAAGCTTTCTTT.

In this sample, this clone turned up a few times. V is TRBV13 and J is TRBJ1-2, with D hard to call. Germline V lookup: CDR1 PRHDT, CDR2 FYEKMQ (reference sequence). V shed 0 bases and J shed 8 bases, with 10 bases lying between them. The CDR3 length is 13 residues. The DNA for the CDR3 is TGTGCCAGCAGCTTAGGCTTGGCAGGAGGCTACACCTTC. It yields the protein CASSLGLAGGYTF.

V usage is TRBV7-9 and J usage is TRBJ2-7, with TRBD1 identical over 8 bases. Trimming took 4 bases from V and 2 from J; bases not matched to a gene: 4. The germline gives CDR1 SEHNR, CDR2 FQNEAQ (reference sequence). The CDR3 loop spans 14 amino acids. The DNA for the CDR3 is TGTGCCAGCAGCTCTGAGGACAGGGCCTACGAGCAGTACTTC. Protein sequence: CASSSEDRAYEQYF.

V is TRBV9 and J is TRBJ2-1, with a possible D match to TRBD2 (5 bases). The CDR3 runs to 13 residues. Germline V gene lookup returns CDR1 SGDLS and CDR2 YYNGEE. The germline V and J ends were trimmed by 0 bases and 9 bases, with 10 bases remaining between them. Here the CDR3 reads CASSVGGPVEQFF. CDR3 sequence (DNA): TGTGCCAGCAGCGTAGGAGGGCCGGTTGAGCAGTTCTTC. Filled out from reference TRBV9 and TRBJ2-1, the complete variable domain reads DSGVTQTPKHLITATGQRVTLRCSPRSGDLSVYWYQQSLDQGLQFLIQYYNGEERAKGNILERFSAQQFPDLHSELNLSSLELGDSALYFCASSVGGPVEQFFGPGTRLTVL.

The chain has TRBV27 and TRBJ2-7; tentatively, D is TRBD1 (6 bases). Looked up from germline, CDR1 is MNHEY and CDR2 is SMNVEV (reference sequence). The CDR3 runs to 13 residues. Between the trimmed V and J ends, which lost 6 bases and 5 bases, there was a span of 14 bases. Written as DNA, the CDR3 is TGTGCCAGCAGACCTGGTGGGGGCCACGAGCAGTACGTC. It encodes CASRPGGGHEQYV.

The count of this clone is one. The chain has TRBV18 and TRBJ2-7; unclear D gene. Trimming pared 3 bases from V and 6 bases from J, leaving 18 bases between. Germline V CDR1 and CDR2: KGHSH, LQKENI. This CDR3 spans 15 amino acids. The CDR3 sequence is CASSPAGSTPGEQYF. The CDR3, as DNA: TGTGCCAGCTCACCGGCCGGATCAACTCCGGGCGAGCAGTACTTC. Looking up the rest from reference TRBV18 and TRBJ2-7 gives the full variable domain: NAGVMQNPRHLVRRRGQEARLRCSPMKGHSHVYWYRQLPEEGLKFMVYLQKENIIDESGMPKERFSAEFPKEGPSILRIQQVVRGDSAAYFCASSPAGSTPGEQYFGPGTRLTVT.

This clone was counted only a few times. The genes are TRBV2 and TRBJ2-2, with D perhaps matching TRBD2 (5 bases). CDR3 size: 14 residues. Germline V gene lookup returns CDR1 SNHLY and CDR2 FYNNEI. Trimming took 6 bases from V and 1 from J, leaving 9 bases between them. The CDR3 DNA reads TGTGCCAGCAGGTGGACTCAGAACACCGGGGAGCTGTTTTTT. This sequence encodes CASRWTQNTGELFF.

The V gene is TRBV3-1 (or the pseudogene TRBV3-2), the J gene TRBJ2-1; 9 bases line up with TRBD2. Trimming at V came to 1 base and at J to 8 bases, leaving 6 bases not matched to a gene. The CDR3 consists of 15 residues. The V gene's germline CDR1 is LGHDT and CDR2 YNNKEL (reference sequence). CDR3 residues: CASSQAAGGIYEQFF. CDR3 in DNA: TGTGCCAGCAGCCAAGCGGCGGGGGGGATCTATGAGCAGTTCTTC.